Below are 20 T cell receptor beta chains sequenced from a single sample in a study of blood T cell repertoires in COVID-19. The repertoire was sequenced with immunoSEQ multiplex PCR; TCRdb's copy has only in-frame clones and lacks some. The table lists 150,000 to 200,000 clones, approximately 85% of them singletons, with more than 5% in the top ten. The sequenced sample was peripheral blood. The receptors were sampled from a woman in her forties or fifties with COVID-19, enrolled during active disease.

V gene TRBV3-1 (or the pseudogene TRBV3-2) combines with J gene TRBJ1-2; TRBD1 matches at 7 bases. J gave up 8 bases and V 6 bases, and 3 bases lay outside the gene matches. The CDR3 totals 11 residues. Germline-derived CDR1 and CDR2 are LGHDT and YNNKEL (reference sequence). CDR3 DNA: TGTGCCAGCAGTCGGACAGGCGGCTACACCTTC. Encoded protein: CASSRTGGYTF.

J is TRBJ1-6 and V is TRBV7-3; no clear D gene. The CDR3 is 13 residues long. V dropped 2 bases and J dropped 9 bases, with 8 bases sitting between them. Per the germline V gene, CDR1 is SGHTA and CDR2 is FQGTGA. CDR3 in DNA: TGTGCCAGCAGCTTAGGCGGGGTTTCACCCCTCCACTTT. As protein: CASSLGGVSPLHF.

This rearrangement joins TRBV2 to TRBJ1-1; D might be TRBD1 (5 bases). The V end lost 3 bases, the J end lost 0 bases, and 8 bases lay between the germline ends. The CDR3 runs 14 residues. Germline V gene sequence: CDR1 SNHLY, CDR2 FYNNEI. The CDR3 sequence: CASSEGLMNTEAFF. The CDR3 region has the DNA TGTGCCAGCAGTGAGGGACTTATGAACACTGAAGCTTTCTTT.

This clone was seen a few times. The chain employs TRBV7-9 and TRBJ2-5, with 8 nucleotides matching TRBD1. With V trimmed by 5 bases and J by 2 bases, 7 bases remained unmatched. Germline V lookup: CDR1 SEHNR, CDR2 FQNEAQ (reference sequence). The CDR3 totals 15 residues. The DNA for the CDR3 is TGTGCCAGCAGCCCCGGACAGGGCCTACAAGAGACCCAGTACTTC. It codes for CASSPGQGLQETQYF.

As DNA, the CDR3 is TGTGCCAGCAGCTTAGGGGCGACTAGCGGGGGGACAGAGACCCAGTACTTC. Encoded protein: CASSLGATSGGTETQYF. The chain is built from TRBV11-2 and TRBJ2-5; 13 positions agree with TRBD2. Germline trimming cut 1 base from V and 4 bases from J; bases unmatched to any gene: 6. The CDR3 extends over 17 amino acids. Looked up from germline, CDR1 is SGHAT and CDR2 is FQNNGV. The entire variable domain, with the rest obtained from reference TRBV11-2 and TRBJ2-5, is as follows: EAGVAQSPRYKIIEKRQSVAFWCNPISGHATLYWYQQILGQGPKLLIQFQNNGVVDDSQLPKDRFSAERLKGVDSTLKIQPAKLEDSAVYLCASSLGATSGGTETQYFGPGTRLLVL.

The chain joins TRBV28 to TRBJ1-1, with 10 bases aligning to TRBD1. V shed 7 bases and J 4 bases; nucleotides not matched to a gene: 12. Germline lookup yields CDR1 MDHEN and CDR2 SYDVKM. The CDR3 covers 16 residues. The CDR3 DNA reads as TGTGCCAGCAAATTAGGGACAGGGGTATCGGGCACTGAAGCTTTCTTT. Its translation is CASKLGTGVSGTEAFF.

The chain links TRBV14 to TRBJ2-1, with 12 bases that match TRBD1. Unmatched junction bases numbered 5, after V lost 0 bases and J lost 8 bases. CDR3 length equals 16 residues. CDR1 and CDR2 from the germline V gene are SGHDN and FVKESK. The CDR3 DNA is TGTGCCAGCAGCCAAGATTGGGACAGGGGGCTCGATGAGCAGTTCTTC. Translating it yields CASSQDWDRGLDEQFF.

This chain joins TRBV6-4 and TRBJ2-3, with 8 positions matching TRBD2. CDR3 length: 14 amino acids. Germline V gene lookup returns CDR1 MRHNA and CDR2 SNTAGT. Losses at the gene ends were 7 bases for V and 6 bases for J; bases not matched to a gene: 9. The CDR3 sequence: CASKAGGRTDTQYF. Here the CDR3 DNA reads TGTGCCAGCAAGGCGGGGGGTCGGACGGATACGCAGTATTTT.

The rearrangement links TRBV7-3 to TRBJ2-1, with 7 nucleotides matching TRBD2. The CDR3 totals 15 residues. The germline CDR1 and CDR2 sequences are SGHTA and FQGTGA. After removal of 5 bases from V and 3 bases from J, the junction contained 7 bases not matched to a gene. CDR3 nucleotide sequence: TGTGCCAGCAGCCCCGGCCTAGCGGACTACAATGAGCAGTTCTTC. Translated: CASSPGLADYNEQFF.

V usage is TRBV19 and J usage is TRBJ2-1; no reliable D call. CDR1 and CDR2 (germline): LNHDA, SQIVND (reference sequence). Trimming took off 3 bases at V and 0 bases at J, with 9 bases between the two ends. The CDR3 has 15 residues. The CDR3 DNA reads TGTGCCAGTAGTATGCAGGATAGCTCCTACAATGAGCAGTTCTTC. This encodes CASSMQDSSYNEQFF.

The chain links TRBV5-1 to TRBJ2-6, with 8 bases fitting TRBD1. V lost 3 bases to trimming and J lost 2 bases; unmatched junction nucleotides: 4. This CDR3 is built from 16 residues. Germline CDR1 is SGHRS and CDR2 is YFSETQ. CDR3 loop: CASSSQQGAGANVLTF. The CDR3 nucleotides are TGCGCCAGCAGCTCCCAACAGGGGGCTGGGGCCAACGTCCTGACTTTC.

In this sample, this clone turned up a few times. The V gene is TRBV6-4, the J gene TRBJ1-2, with 8 positions matching TRBD1. Unmatched junction bases numbered 2, after V lost 4 bases and J lost 4 bases. This CDR3 region has 13 residues. Germline V lookup: CDR1 MRHNA, CDR2 SNTAGT. The chain's CDR3 is CASSADRGYGYTF. In DNA form, the CDR3 reads TGTGCCAGCAGTGCCGACAGGGGCTATGGCTACACCTTC.

The rearrangement links TRBV3-1 (or the pseudogene TRBV3-2) to TRBJ2-7; TRBD2 matches at 9 bases. V lost 0 bases and J lost 1; bases outside the gene matches: 1. The CDR3 has 15 residues. Germline loops: CDR1 LGHDT, CDR2 YNNKEL (reference sequence). DNA for the CDR3: TGTGCCAGCAGCCAAGATAGCGGGGGTTCCTACGAGCAGTACTTC. It specifies CASSQDSGGSYEQYF.

J is TRBJ1-4 and V is TRBV30; the match to TRBD1 covers 9 bases. There are 15 residues in the CDR3. The V gene end was trimmed by 1 base and the J gene end by 7 bases; junction bases not matched to a gene: 7. Germline CDR1 is GTSNPN and CDR2 is SVGIG (reference sequence). CDR3 amino acids: CAWSAGTGLSEKLFF. CDR3 bases: TGTGCCTGGAGTGCAGGGACAGGGCTGAGTGAAAAACTGTTTTTT.

V usage is TRBV4-2 and J usage is TRBJ1-1, with D possibly TRBD1 on 6 matching bases. Deletions cut 3 bases from V and 0 bases from J, with 11 bases between. The CDR3 totals 15 residues. CDR1 and CDR2 from the germline V gene are LGHNA and YNFKEQ. The DNA of the CDR3 is TGTGCCAGCAGCCAGGGGGCCACCCTGAACACTGAAGCTTTCTTT. Translating it yields CASSQGATLNTEAFF.

The V and J genes are TRBV9 and TRBJ2-1; possible D gene TRBD1, 6 bases. Trimming pared 4 bases from V and 7 bases from J, leaving 24 bases between. This CDR3 has 17 amino acids. CDR1 is SGDLS, CDR2 YYNGEE, per germline. This chain's CDR3 is CASSPQWGQVAINEQFF. Written as DNA, the CDR3 is TGTGCCAGCAGCCCTCAATGGGGGCAGGTGGCCATTAATGAGCAGTTCTTC. Supplemented by reference TRBV9 and TRBJ2-1, the full variable domain reads DSGVTQTPKHLITATGQRVTLRCSPRSGDLSVYWYQQSLDQGLQFLIQYYNGEERAKGNILERFSAQQFPDLHSELNLSSLELGDSALYFCASSPQWGQVAINEQFFGPGTRLTVL.

This chain joins TRBV12-3 or TRBV12-4 and TRBJ2-2; no clear D gene. This CDR3 is 13 amino acids long. V was trimmed by 2 bases and J by 8 bases, leaving 9 bases between them. CDR3 loop: CASSLIPYGELFF. The CDR3 region has the DNA TGTGCCAGCAGTTTAATTCCCTATGGGGAGCTGTTTTTT.

The rearrangement uses TRBV11-3 and TRBJ2-7; TRBD1 aligns across 7 bases. Germline CDR1 and CDR2: SGHNT and YENEEA. This CDR3 has 19 amino acids. The junction had 19 bases not matched to a gene; V was cut back by 5 bases and J by 0 bases. CDR3 residues: CASSRASGTVSFGSYEQYF. The CDR3 DNA reads as TGTGCCAGCAGCCGCGCCTCCGGGACAGTTTCGTTCGGCTCCTACGAGCAGTACTTC.

Worth noting for this clone: Other DNA variants within this sample encode the same CDR3. The V gene is TRBV27, the J gene TRBJ2-2, with 7 bases lining up with TRBD1. In germline, CDR1 is MNHEY, CDR2 SMNVEV (reference sequence). The V segment lost 6 bases and the J segment 0 bases; nucleotides outside the gene matches: 4. The CDR3 is 15 residues long. The chain's CDR3 is CASSLGTANTGELFF. The CDR3 DNA follows: TGTGCCAGCAGCCTCGGGACAGCGAACACCGGGGAGCTGTTTTTT.

This clone was detected only once. The chain carries TRBV9 and TRBJ2-3, with 8 bases that match TRBD2. CDR3 length: 18 amino acids. Germline assignment: CDR1 SGDLS and CDR2 YYNGEE. After removal of 3 bases from V and 1 base from J, the junction contained 13 bases not matched to a gene. The CDR3 loop reads CASSEGGLGAIGTDTQYF. Here the CDR3 DNA reads TGTGCCAGCAGCGAGGGGGGACTAGGGGCTATTGGCACAGATACGCAGTATTTT.